A single sample is the source of the 14 T cell receptor beta chains below, sequenced in a study of blood T cell repertoires in COVID-19 (dated by TCRdb to 2019 to 2021). Receptor amplification or capture employed the immunoSEQ multiplex PCR assay. TCRdb retrieved this table from immuneACCESS and kept in-frame rearrangements only. Not all clones are present; in checked studies, unresolved V genes account for under half, and no reason is known for the remainder. Within this sample are approximately 260,000 clones, with 80% to 90% of them counted one time only. The top ten clonotypes cover roughly a tenth of the sample. The specimen sequenced was peripheral blood. The receptors were sampled from a woman in her 70s with COVID-19, enrolled during active disease.

V is TRBV5-4 and J is TRBJ2-7; D is unresolved. V lost 0 bases and J lost 4, with 11 bases in between. Germline-derived CDR1 and CDR2 are SGHNT and YYREEE (reference sequence). The CDR3 covers 14 residues. CDR3 sequence (DNA): TGTGCCAGCAGCTTGGGAGGTACCGGGTACGAGCAGTACTTC. Translating gives CASSLGGTGYEQYF.

The chain combines TRBV29-1 with TRBJ2-1, with D perhaps matching TRBD2 (5 bases). Trimming cost V 3 bases and J 3 bases, with 12 bases left between them. This CDR3 has 14 amino acids. Looked up from germline, CDR1 is SQVTM and CDR2 is ANQGSEA. The CDR3 DNA sequence: TGCAGCGTTGATTTCGGGATATACTACAATGAGCAGTTCTTC. Encoded protein: CSVDFGIYYNEQFF.

The chain's CDR3 is CAWSIQGARGNQPQHF. The CDR3 DNA follows: TGTGCCTGGAGTATACAGGGGGCGCGGGGCAATCAGCCCCAGCATTTT. The chain uses TRBV30 and TRBJ1-5, with TRBD1 identical over 9 bases. The V and J ends lost 2 bases and 2 bases, in that order; junction bases with no gene match: 7. Germline lookup yields CDR1 GTSNPN and CDR2 SVGIG (reference sequence). The CDR3 is 16 residues long.

The genes are TRBV5-5 and TRBJ1-3, with TRBD1 identical over 7 bases. This CDR3 is 15 amino acids long. Per the germline V gene, CDR1 is SGHKS and CDR2 is YYEKEE (reference sequence). With V trimmed by 4 bases and J by 1 base, 5 bases remained unmatched. CDR3 nucleotide sequence: TGTGCCAGCAGCGCGACAGGGAGGTCTGGAAACACCATATATTTT. This gives the protein CASSATGRSGNTIYF.

J is TRBJ2-1 and V is TRBV6-5; TRBD1 matches at 9 bases. V lost 4 bases, J lost 6 bases, and 1 base stayed unmatched. CDR1 MNHEY and CDR2 SVGAGI come from the germline V gene. The CDR3 loop spans 13 amino acids. In DNA form, the CDR3 reads TGTGCCAGCAGTTTGGGACAGGGCAATGAGCAGTTCTTC. This translates into CASSLGQGNEQFF.

Here the CDR3 reads CASSYSRGFGYGYTF. CDR3 sequence (DNA): TGTGCCAGCAGTTACTCTAGAGGGTTTGGATATGGCTACACCTTC. The chain recombines TRBV6-5 with TRBJ1-2; unclear D gene. CDR1 is MNHEY, CDR2 SVGAGI, per germline. The CDR3 has 15 residues. V lost 0 bases, J lost 5 bases, and 13 bases lay in between.

The chain has TRBV6-2 or TRBV6-3 and TRBJ2-4; 7 positions agree with TRBD2. Germline lookup yields CDR1 MNHEY and CDR2 SVGEGT. This CDR3 contains 15 residues. V trimming: 5 bases; J trimming: 6 bases; junction bases outside the gene matches: 10. The CDR3 DNA reads as TGTGCCAGCAGTAGTCAACTAGCGACCGGAAACATTCAGTACTTC. Translated, it gives CASSSQLATGNIQYF.

This clone was detected only once. The chain links TRBV3-1 (or the pseudogene TRBV3-2) to TRBJ1-6; D is unclear. The CDR3 runs 15 residues. From germline, CDR1 is LGHDT and CDR2 YNNKEL (reference sequence). V was clipped by 0 bases and J by 9 bases, with 12 bases between them. CDR3 in amino acids: CASSQEERWSSPLHF. CDR3 DNA: TGTGCCAGCAGCCAAGAAGAGCGATGGTCTTCACCCCTCCACTTT.

This chain links TRBV15 with TRBJ1-4; D uncertain. The V gene lost 1 base and the J gene lost 2 bases, with 8 bases spanning the gap. This CDR3 comprises 15 residues. Germline V gives CDR1 LNHNV, CDR2 YYDKDF (reference sequence). The CDR3 sequence: CATSRVHSTNEKLFF. The CDR3 DNA reads TGTGCCACCAGCAGAGTCCACAGTACTAATGAAAAACTGTTTTTT.

The chain carries TRBV24-1 and TRBJ1-1; 8 bases align to TRBD1. This CDR3 is built from 18 residues. Germline CDR1 KGHDR, CDR2 SFDVKD. Unmatched junction bases numbered 14, after V lost 3 bases and J lost 3 bases. CDR3 in amino acids: CATSDTSGGSNKDTEAFF. CDR3 DNA sequence: TGTGCCACCAGTGATACCTCAGGGGGCTCTAATAAGGACACTGAAGCTTTCTTT.

The chain has TRBV30 and TRBJ2-1, with 9 bases lining up with TRBD2. The junction had 6 bases not matched to a gene; V was cut back by 3 bases and J by 6 bases. The CDR3 length is 14 residues. Per the germline V gene, CDR1 is GTSNPN and CDR2 is SVGIG (reference sequence). The CDR3 coding sequence is TGTGCCTGGAGGGTAGCGGGAGTTAGCAATGAGCAGTTCTTC. It codes for CAWRVAGVSNEQFF.

The chain links TRBV3-1 (or the pseudogene TRBV3-2) to TRBJ2-7; the D gene is possibly TRBD1 (6 bases). The CDR3 totals 14 residues. From germline, CDR1 is LGHDT and CDR2 YNNKEL (reference sequence). Trimming cost V 0 bases and J 6 bases, with 12 bases left between them. This CDR3 reads CASSQDIRTAEQYF. The CDR3 coding sequence is TGTGCCAGCAGCCAAGATATTAGGACAGCCGAGCAGTACTTC.

The V gene is TRBV7-8, the J gene TRBJ2-7, with D maybe TRBD1 (6 bases). V dropped 2 bases and J dropped 5 bases, with 16 bases sitting between them. This CDR3 comprises 15 residues. CDR1 and CDR2 (germline): SGHVS, FQNEAQ. The CDR3 spells CASSLQGTGFHEQYF. The CDR3 nucleotides read TGTGCCAGCAGCTTACAAGGTACAGGGTTCCACGAGCAGTACTTC.

This chain connects TRBV19 to TRBJ2-3; D possibly corresponds to TRBD2 (5 bases). Germline lookup yields CDR1 LNHDA and CDR2 SQIVND (reference sequence). This CDR3 is built from 16 residues. Trimming pared 6 bases from V and 0 bases from J, leaving 16 bases between. For the CDR3, the DNA is TGTGCCAGTAGCCCCCGGGTCAGGACTAGCACAGATACGCAGTATTTT. Amino acids: CASSPRVRTSTDTQYF.